The rows below give T cell receptor beta chains drawn from one sample of a study of blood T cell repertoires in COVID-19. Produced via immunoSEQ multiplex PCR; TCRdb's table is partial and in-frame only. The table includes more than 300,000 clones, approximately 90% detected once. Material for sequencing was PBMCs or T cells enriched from blood (not recorded which). The receptors were sampled from a woman aged 18-29 years who had recovered from COVID-19. Both conserved end residues are part of each CDR3. Each record gives: clone size, D gene, J gene, V gene, CDR3 DNA, CDR3 protein. D genes are given only for firm matches. Clone sizes are given selectively: once, few, many, or a class where the clone is expanded.

-,-,TRBJ1-5,TRBV28,TGTGCCAGCAGTCCTGCCCGGTCGACTGATCAGCCCCAGCATTTT,CASSPARSTDQPQHF
-,-,TRBJ2-1,TRBV19,TGTGCCAGTAGTATGCGGACAGCCTCCTACAATGAGCAGTTCTTC,CASSMRTASYNEQFF
-,TRBD2,TRBJ2-7,TRBV10-3,TGTGCCACCGGACTAGCGGGGGCCAGCTCCTACGAGCAGTACTTC,CATGLAGASSYEQYF
-,-,TRBJ2-7,TRBV5-1,TGCGCCAGCAGCATTGGACAGACTAACTACGAGCAGTACTTC,CASSIGQTNYEQYF
-,TRBD1,TRBJ1-6,TRBV28,TGTGCCAGCAGCGCAGAAGACAGGGCTAATTCACCCCTCCACTTT,CASSAEDRANSPLHF
-,-,TRBJ2-7,TRBV4-1,TGCGCCAGCAGCCAATTAGCAGGGCCCACCTACGAGCAGTACTTC,CASSQLAGPTYEQYF
-,TRBD1,TRBJ1-2,TRBV30,TGTGCCGCACCCCGGGGACAGGGCTATGGCTACACCTTC,CAAPRGQGYGYTF
once,-,TRBJ1-5,TRBV7-2,TGTGCCAGCAGCTCAGAAGGACAGTATAGCAATCAGCCCCAGCATTTT,CASSSEGQYSNQPQHF
few,-,TRBJ1-1,TRBV7-2,TGTGCCAGCAGCTTACAGGGTAGGGGGACTGAAGCTTTCTTT,CASSLQGRGTEAFF
-,-,TRBJ2-3,TRBV5-4,TGTGCCAGCGGGGGGGCCGTGGGTACGCAGTATTTT,CASGGAVGTQYF
-,-,TRBJ1-4,TRBV5-1,TGCGCCAGCAGCCAAACGGGTGCAACTAATGAAAAACTGTTTTTT,CASSQTGATNEKLFF
-,TRBD1,TRBJ1-2,TRBV5-6,TGTGCCAGCAGTCTAGGGACAGGCTATGGCTACACCTTC,CASSLGTGYGYTF
-,TRBD1,TRBJ1-6,TRBV24-1,TGTGCCACCAGTGAGCCGAAGGGACAGGGACGATCACCCCTCCACTTT,CATSEPKGQGRSPLHF
-,-,TRBJ2-2,TRBV25-1,TGTGCCAGCAGTCACGGACTGTTCGCGAACACCGGGGAGCTGTTTTTT,CASSHGLFANTGELFF
-,-,TRBJ1-1,TRBV5-1,TGCGCCAGCAGCCGACAAGACAGTAACACTGAAGCTTTCTTT,CASSRQDSNTEAFF
-,-,TRBJ2-7,TRBV15,TGTGCCACCAGCAGAGGGGGGGTCGAGCAGTACTTC,CATSRGGVEQYF
-,TRBD1,TRBJ1-1,TRBV5-1,TGCGCCAGCAGCTCGACAGGGGGCACTGAAGCTTTCTTT,CASSSTGGTEAFF
once,TRBD2,TRBJ2-7,TRBV5-4,TGTGCCAGCAGCTTGGTGGGGAGGGTTTCCGAGCAGTACTTC,CASSLVGRVSEQYF
-,TRBD1,TRBJ1-1,TRBV11-2,TGTGCCAGCAGCTTAGTTGGACAGGGGGTTCGCTGGGCTGAAGCTTTCTTT,CASSLVGQGVRWAEAFF
-,-,TRBJ2-7,TRBV18,TGTGCCAGCTCATCGAGCTCCTACGAGCAGTACTTC,CASSSSSYEQYF
few,TRBD2,TRBJ2-1,TRBV27,TGTGCCAGCAGTCACCTAGCGGGGGGGCCACGGGAGCAGTTCTTC,CASSHLAGGPREQFF
once,-,TRBJ2-5,TRBV9,TGTGCCAGCAGCTCGGTAGTCCAAGAGACCCAGTACTTC,CASSSVVQETQYF
-,-,TRBJ2-5,TRBV7-6,TGTGCCAGCAGCCCCAGGGGGGAGTACCAAGAGACCCAGTACTTC,CASSPRGEYQETQYF
-,TRBD2,TRBJ2-5,TRBV5-6,TGTGCCAGCAGCTTGGACGGGGGGTCCCGGGGAGAGACCCAGTACTTC,CASSLDGGSRGETQYF
-,-,TRBJ1-6,TRBV30,TGTGCCTGGAGTCCAGGGGTCGTCGATTCACCCCTCCACTTT,CAWSPGVVDSPLHF
-,TRBD1,TRBJ2-7,TRBV27,TGTGCCAGCAGTCCTTTGGGACAGGGGCTCTCCTACGAGCAGTACTTC,CASSPLGQGLSYEQYF
-,-,TRBJ2-2,TRBV7-9,TGTGCCAGCGCCACCCGGGGGGCTACGAACACCGGGGAGCTGTTTTTT,CASATRGATNTGELFF
-,-,TRBJ1-5,TRBV5-4,TGTGCCAGCAGCTTGGCCTCGGAGGGGACCCAGCATTTT,CASSLASEGTQHF
once,TRBD1,TRBJ1-4,TRBV25-1,TGTGCCAGCAGTGAAACAGGGGTAACTAATGAAAAACTGTTTTTT,CASSETGVTNEKLFF